A few counts support the clone carrying this T cell receptor beta chain. The source of the sample is a study of blood T cell repertoires in COVID-19. Method: immunoSEQ multiplex PCR; TCRdb's copy keeps in-frame clones and lacks some. The sample carries hundreds of thousands of clones, around nine tenths recorded once. The CDR3 is 14 amino acids. Germline loops: CDR1 SGHNT, CDR2 YYREEE (reference sequence). The V end lost 4 bases, the J end lost 0 bases, and 8 bases lay between the germline ends. This clonotype was sampled from a man aged 55-75 years who had recovered from COVID-19. Sequenced input: PBMCs or T cells enriched from blood (not recorded which). The chain joins TRBV5-4 to TRBJ1-5; tentatively, D is TRBD1 (6 bases). The chain's CDR3 is CASSAGDSNQPQHF. The CDR3 coding sequence is TGTGCCAGCAGCGCAGGGGATAGCAATCAGCCCCAGCATTTT.